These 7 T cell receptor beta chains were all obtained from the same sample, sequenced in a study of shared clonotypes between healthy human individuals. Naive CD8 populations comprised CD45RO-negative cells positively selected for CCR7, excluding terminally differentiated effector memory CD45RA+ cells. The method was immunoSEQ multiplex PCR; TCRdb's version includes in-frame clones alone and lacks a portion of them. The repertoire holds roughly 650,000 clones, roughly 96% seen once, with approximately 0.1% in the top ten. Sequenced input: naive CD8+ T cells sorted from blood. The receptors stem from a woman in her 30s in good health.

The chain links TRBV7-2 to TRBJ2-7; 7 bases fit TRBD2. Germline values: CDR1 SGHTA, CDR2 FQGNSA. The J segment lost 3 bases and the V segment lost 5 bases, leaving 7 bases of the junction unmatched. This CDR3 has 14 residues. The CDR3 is CASSPRTRDYEQYF. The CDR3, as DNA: TGTGCCAGCAGCCCGAGGACTAGAGACTACGAGCAGTACTTC.

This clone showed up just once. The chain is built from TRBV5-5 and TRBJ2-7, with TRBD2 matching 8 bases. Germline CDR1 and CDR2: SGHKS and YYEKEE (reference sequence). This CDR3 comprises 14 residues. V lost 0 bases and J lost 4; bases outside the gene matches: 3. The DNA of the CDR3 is TGTGCCAGCAGCTTGGGACTAGCGCGGTACGAGCAGTACTTC. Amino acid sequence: CASSLGLARYEQYF.

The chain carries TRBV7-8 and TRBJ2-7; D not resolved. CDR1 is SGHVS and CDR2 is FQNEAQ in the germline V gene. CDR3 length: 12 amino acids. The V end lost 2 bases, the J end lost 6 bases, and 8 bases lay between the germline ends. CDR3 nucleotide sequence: TGTGCCAGCAGCTTACGGGTGGTCGAGCAGTACTTC. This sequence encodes CASSLRVVEQYF.

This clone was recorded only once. The CDR3 bases are TGTGCCAGCAGCGGCGGGACTTCCATATCAGGCTCCTACAATGAGCAGTTCTTC. Encoded protein: CASSGGTSISGSYNEQFF. This rearrangement joins TRBV7-9 to TRBJ2-1; maybe TRBD2 (6 bases). Trimming left V 5 bases short and J 0 bases short, with 20 bases between. Per germline, CDR1 SEHNR and CDR2 FQNEAQ (reference sequence). This CDR3 comprises 18 residues.

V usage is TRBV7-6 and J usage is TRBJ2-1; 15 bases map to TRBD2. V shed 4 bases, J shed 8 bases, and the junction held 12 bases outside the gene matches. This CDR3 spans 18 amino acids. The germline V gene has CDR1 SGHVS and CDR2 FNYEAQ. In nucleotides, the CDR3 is TGTGCCAGCAGCTCAGAAATAGGACTAGCGGGAGGGCCACATGAGCAGTTCTTC. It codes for CASSSEIGLAGGPHEQFF.

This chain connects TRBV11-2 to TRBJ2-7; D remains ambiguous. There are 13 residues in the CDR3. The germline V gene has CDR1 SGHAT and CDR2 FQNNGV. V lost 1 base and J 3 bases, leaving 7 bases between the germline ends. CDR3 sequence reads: CASSLATHYEQYF. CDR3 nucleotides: TGTGCCAGCAGCTTAGCCACCCACTACGAGCAGTACTTC.

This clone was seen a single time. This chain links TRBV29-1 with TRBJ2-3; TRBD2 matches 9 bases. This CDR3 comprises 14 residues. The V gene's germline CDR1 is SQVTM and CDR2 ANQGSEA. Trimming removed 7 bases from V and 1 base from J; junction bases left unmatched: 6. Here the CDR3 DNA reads TGCAGCGCCCGGACTAGCGCGGGCACAGATACGCAGTATTTT. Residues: CSARTSAGTDTQYF.